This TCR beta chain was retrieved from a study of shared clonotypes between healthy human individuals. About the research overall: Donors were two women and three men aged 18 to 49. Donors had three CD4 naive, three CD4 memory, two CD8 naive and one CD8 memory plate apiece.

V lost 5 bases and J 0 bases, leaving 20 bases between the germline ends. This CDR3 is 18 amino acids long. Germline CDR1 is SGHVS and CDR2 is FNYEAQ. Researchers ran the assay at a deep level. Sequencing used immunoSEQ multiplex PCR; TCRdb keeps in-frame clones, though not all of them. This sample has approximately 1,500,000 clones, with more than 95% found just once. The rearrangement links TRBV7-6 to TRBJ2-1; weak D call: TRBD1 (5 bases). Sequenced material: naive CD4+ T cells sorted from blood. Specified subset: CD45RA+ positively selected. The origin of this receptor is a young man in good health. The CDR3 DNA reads TGTGCCAGCAGCCCTATTAGGACAAGTCAAAGCTCCTACAATGAGCAGTTCTTC. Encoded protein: CASSPIRTSQSSYNEQFF.